This TCR beta chain originates from a study of Ad26.COV2.S vaccination and SARS-CoV-2 variants. Stated treatment: over 15 received Ad26.COV2.S at low or high dose, single or two shots; about five received placebo; per-sample allocation not given. Sample collection was performed on day 63 after the first vaccine or placebo injection. This CDR3 has 15 amino acids. Germline loops: CDR1 SGHRS, CDR2 YFSETQ. Losses at the gene ends were 4 bases for V and 1 base for J; bases not matched to a gene: 6. Produced via immunoSEQ multiplex PCR; TCRdb's table is partial and in-frame only. The sample contains about 450,000 clones, 75% to 90% of which appear only once.

The sequence derives from a person aged 18-65 years who received the Ad26.COV2.S COVID-19 vaccine or a placebo. The chain has TRBV5-1 and TRBJ1-1; 8 nucleotides agree with TRBD1. Here the sequenced sample was peripheral blood, taken in a trial of Ad26.COV2.S vaccine versus placebo. The CDR3 is CASSIMGQANTEAFF. For the CDR3, the DNA is TGCGCCAGCAGCATAATGGGACAGGCGAACACTGAAGCTTTCTTT. Together with reference TRBV5-1 and TRBJ1-1, the CDR3 gives the full variable domain: KAGVTQTPRYLIKTRGQQVTLSCSPISGHRSVSWYQQTPGQGLQFLFEYFSETQRNKGNFPGRFSGRQFSNSRSEMNVSTLELGDSALYLCASSIMGQANTEAFFGQGTRLTVV.